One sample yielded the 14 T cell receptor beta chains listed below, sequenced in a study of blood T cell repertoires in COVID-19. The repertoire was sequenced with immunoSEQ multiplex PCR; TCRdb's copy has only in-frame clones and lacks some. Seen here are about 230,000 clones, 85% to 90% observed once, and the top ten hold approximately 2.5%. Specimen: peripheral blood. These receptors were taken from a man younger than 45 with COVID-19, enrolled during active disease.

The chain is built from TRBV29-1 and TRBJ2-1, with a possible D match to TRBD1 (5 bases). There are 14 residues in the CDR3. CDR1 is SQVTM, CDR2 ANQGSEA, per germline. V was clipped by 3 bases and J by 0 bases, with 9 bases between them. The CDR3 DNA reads TGCAGCGTTGAGGGGCTCAGCTCCTACAATGAGCAGTTCTTC. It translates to CSVEGLSSYNEQFF.

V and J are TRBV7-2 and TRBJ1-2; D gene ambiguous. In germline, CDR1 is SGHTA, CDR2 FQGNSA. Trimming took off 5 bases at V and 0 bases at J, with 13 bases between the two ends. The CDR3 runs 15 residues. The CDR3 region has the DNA TGTGCCAGCAGCCCCCGATTCGGGGCTAACTATGGCTACACCTTC. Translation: CASSPRFGANYGYTF. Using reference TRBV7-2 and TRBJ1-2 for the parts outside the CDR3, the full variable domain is GAGVSQSPSNKVTEKGKDVELRCDPISGHTALYWYRQSLGQGLEFLIYFQGNSAPDKSGLPSDRFSAERTGGSVSTLTIQRTQQEDSAVYLCASSPRFGANYGYTFGSGTRLTVV.

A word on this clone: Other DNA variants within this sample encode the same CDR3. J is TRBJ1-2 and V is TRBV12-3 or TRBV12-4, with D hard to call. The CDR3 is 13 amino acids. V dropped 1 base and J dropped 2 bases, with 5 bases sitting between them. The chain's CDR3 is CASSLGQNYGYTF. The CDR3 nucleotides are TGTGCCAGCAGTTTAGGGCAGAACTATGGCTACACCTTC.

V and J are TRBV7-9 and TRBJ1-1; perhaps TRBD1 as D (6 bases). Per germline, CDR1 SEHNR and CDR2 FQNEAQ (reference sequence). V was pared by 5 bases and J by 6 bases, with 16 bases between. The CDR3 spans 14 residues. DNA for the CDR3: TGTGCCAGCAGCCCCCGGACAGAAAGTGCTGAAGCTTTCTTT. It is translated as CASSPRTESAEAFF.

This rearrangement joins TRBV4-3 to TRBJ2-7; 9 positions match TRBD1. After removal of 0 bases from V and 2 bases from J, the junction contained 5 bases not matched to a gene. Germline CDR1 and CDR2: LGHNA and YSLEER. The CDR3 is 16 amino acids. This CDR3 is CASSQDGRQGAYEQYF. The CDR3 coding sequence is TGCGCCAGCAGCCAAGATGGGAGACAGGGGGCCTACGAGCAGTACTTC.

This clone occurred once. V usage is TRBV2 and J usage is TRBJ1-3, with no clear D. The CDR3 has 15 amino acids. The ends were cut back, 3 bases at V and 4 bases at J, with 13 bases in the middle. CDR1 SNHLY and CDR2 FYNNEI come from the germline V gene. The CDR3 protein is CASSDPGNRGNTIYF. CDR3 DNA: TGTGCCAGCAGTGACCCCGGGAACCGCGGAAACACCATATATTTT.

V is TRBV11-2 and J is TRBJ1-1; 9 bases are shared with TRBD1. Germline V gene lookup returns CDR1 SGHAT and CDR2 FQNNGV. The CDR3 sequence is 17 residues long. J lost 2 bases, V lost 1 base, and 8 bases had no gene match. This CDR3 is CASSLGEGTGPNTEAFF. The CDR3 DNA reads TGTGCCAGCAGCTTAGGCGAGGGGACAGGGCCAAACACTGAAGCTTTCTTT.

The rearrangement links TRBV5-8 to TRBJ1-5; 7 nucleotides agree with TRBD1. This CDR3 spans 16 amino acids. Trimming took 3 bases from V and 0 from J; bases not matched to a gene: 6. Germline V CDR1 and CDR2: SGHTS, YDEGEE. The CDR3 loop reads CASSSYGTASNQPQHF. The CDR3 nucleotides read TGTGCCAGCAGCTCATACGGGACAGCTAGCAATCAGCCCCAGCATTTT. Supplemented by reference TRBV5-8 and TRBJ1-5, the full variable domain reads EAGVTQSPTHLIKTRGQQATLRCSPISGHTSVYWYQQALGLGLQFLLWYDEGEERNRGNFPPRFSGRQFPNYSSELNVNALELEDSALYLCASSSYGTASNQPQHFGDGTRLSIL.

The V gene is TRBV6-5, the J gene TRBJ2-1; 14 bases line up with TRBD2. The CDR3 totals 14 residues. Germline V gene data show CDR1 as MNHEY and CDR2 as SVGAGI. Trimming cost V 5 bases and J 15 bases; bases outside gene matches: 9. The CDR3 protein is CASSPGTSGGPGFF. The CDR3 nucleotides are TGTGCCAGCAGTCCCGGGACTAGCGGGGGCCCGGGGTTCTTC.

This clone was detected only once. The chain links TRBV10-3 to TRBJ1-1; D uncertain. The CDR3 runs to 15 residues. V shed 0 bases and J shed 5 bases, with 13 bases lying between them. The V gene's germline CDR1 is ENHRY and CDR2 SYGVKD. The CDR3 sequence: CAISESRASGTEAFF. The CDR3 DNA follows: TGTGCCATCAGTGAGTCGAGGGCTTCGGGGACTGAAGCTTTCTTT.

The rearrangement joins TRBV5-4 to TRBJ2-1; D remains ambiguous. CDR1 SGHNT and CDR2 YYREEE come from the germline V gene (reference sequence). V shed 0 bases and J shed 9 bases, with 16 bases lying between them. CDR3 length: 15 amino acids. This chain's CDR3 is CASSLDPSARSEQFF. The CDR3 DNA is TGTGCCAGCAGCTTGGACCCATCGGCTAGGAGTGAGCAGTTCTTC.

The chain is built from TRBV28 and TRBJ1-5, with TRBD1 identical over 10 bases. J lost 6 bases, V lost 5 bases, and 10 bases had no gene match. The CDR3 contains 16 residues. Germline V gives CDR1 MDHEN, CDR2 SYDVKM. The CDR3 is CASSMTGGAGIQPQHF. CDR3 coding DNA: TGTGCCAGCAGTATGACAGGGGGCGCCGGAATTCAGCCCCAGCATTTT.

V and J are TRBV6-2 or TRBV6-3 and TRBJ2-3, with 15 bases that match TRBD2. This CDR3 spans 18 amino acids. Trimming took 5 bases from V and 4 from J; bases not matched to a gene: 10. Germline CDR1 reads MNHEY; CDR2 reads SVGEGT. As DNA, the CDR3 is TGTGCCAGCAGTGCCGGGACTAGCGGGGGGTACCAGGCAGATACGCAGTATTTT. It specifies CASSAGTSGGYQADTQYF.

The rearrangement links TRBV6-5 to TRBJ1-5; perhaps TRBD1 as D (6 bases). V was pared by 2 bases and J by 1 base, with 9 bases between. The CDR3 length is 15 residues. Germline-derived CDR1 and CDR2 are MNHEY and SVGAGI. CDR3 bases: TGTGCCAGCAGTTACGGTGGACAGAGCAATCAGCCCCAGCATTTT. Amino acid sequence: CASSYGGQSNQPQHF.